The TCR beta chain under discussion was sequenced for a study of T cells in tuberculosis (dated by TCRdb to 2017 to 2018). In the study overall: In the study, CD1B tetramers and high-throughput TCR immunosequencing were combined to characterize T cells specific for the mycobacterial lipid antigen glucose monomycolate (GMM). A South African clinical cohort compared IGRA-negative adolescents, IGRA-positive adolescents with latent tuberculosis and adults with active tuberculosis, ten per group.

The immunoSEQ multiplex PCR assay was used to generate TCR libraries, with TCR-beta and/or TCR-alpha/delta assays applied to each sample. The amplified TCR libraries were sequenced using the Illumina high-throughput platform. In the paper's pipeline: Clustering and dimensionality reduction relied on pairwise TCRdist distances among GMM-specific receptors from T cells that were either sorted ex vivo or expanded in vitro. The score assigned to each clinical repertoire was mean NN-distance, meaning the average TCRdist to the nearest 10% of tetramer-positive reference sequences. GEM TCR motif frequency was calculated as the fraction of unique TCRs that matched known GEM sequences by V/J usage and CDR3 length. Linear discriminant analysis with leave-one-out cross-validation, implemented in scikit-learn, was used to classify active tuberculosis. In TCRdb, the immuneACCESS table is reduced to in-frame sequences with V and J assigned. These tables do not hold every clone; where another copy was compared, an unresolved V gene accounts for under half, and the others remain unexplained. V and J calls and clone size are given by that table; D and trimming were obtained from the DNA. The sample table records about 29,000 clones; more than 85% of these occur just once. In total, the top ten clones hold over 4.5% of the sample.

Points the paper makes about the study in general: The smaller NN-distances in active tuberculosis patients were driven in part by shorter CDR3-alpha lengths, while the difference seen for TCR-beta was not statistically significant. Which clinical samples got chosen depended on the availability of cryopreserved specimens, and the active tuberculosis cases were adults, whereas the controls were adolescents. Using GEM motif frequencies, a classifier achieved under 75% accuracy, whereas a classifier built on the diverse GMM-specific repertoire got to more than 85% accuracy (AUROC around 0.9). Compared with IGRA-negative controls, TCR-alpha repertoires from active tuberculosis had smaller mean NN-distances to GMM-specific TCRs, which suggests clonal expansion of these TCRs.

CDR1 and CDR2 (ENHRY, SYGVKD) derive from the germline V gene. The CDR3 goes from the cysteine to the phenylalanine over 14 residues. CDR3 DNA only is kept here, 42 bases in frame from base 1. V gives up 7 bases and J gives up 0 bases, and the segment between their germline ends measures 10 bases. On this clone: Its antigen remains undetermined. Base qualities are not provided; no much larger clone lies one nucleotide away.

At study entry, a tuberculin skin test and the QuantiFERON-TB GOLD In-Tube IGRA were used to screen adolescents for latent tuberculosis infection. Immunosequencing of unsorted cryopreserved PBMC covered, on average, around 100,000 T cells per clinical donor. Eleven high schools in the Worcester region of the Western Cape, South Africa, served as enrollment sites for adolescents aged 12 to 18 years. About 10 M. tuberculosis-infected adolescents and approximately ten uninfected adolescents were selected, with the two groups matched for age and sex. For the adolescents, PBMC were isolated by density centrifugation from freshly drawn heparinized blood and then cryopreserved.

The origin of this receptor is a donor under 30 with latent tuberculosis or without tuberculosis infection. Sequenced input: PBMCs. The sequence links TRBV10-3 to TRBJ2-1; the D gene is perhaps TRBD2, on 5 matching bases. The CDR3 loop reads CAITSQSSYNEQFF. The nucleotide sequence reads TGTGCCATCACTAGCCAGAGCTCCTACAATGAGCAGTTCTTC.